What follows are 28 T cell receptor beta chains derived from one specimen sequenced in a study of CD8+ T cells in alopecia areata. Regarding treatment: oral pan-JAK inhibitor, 5-10 mg twice daily. Isolated RNA was reverse transcribed into cDNA used as the sequencing template. Some clones are missing from TCRdb's copy, which holds only in-frame ones; the method was immunoSEQ multiplex PCR. Seen here are some 99,000 clones, roughly two thirds observed once, and the top ten hold around 16%. Here the sequenced sample was CD8+ T cells sorted from blood, taken at week 4, from a patient treated with tofacitinib. These receptors were collected from a human donor with alopecia areata.

J is TRBJ2-1 and V is TRBV7-2; 13 bases line up with TRBD2. This CDR3 is built from 17 residues. V was pared by 6 bases and J by 0 bases, with 5 bases of the junction left unmatched. Germline V gene sequence: CDR1 SGHTA, CDR2 FQGNSA. CDR3 sequence reads: CASRSGLAGASYNEQFF. The CDR3 DNA reads TGTGCCAGCAGATCCGGACTAGCGGGGGCCTCCTACAATGAGCAGTTCTTC.

V is TRBV15 and J is TRBJ2-3; D unclear. CDR3 size: 14 residues. V lost 0 bases and J lost 6, with 10 bases in between. Per germline, CDR1 LNHNV and CDR2 YYDKDF (reference sequence). The CDR3 DNA follows: TGTGCCACCAGCAGAGATCAGGAAGGGGATACGCAGTATTTT. Residues: CATSRDQEGDTQYF.

The V gene is TRBV7-9, the J gene TRBJ2-5; D may match TRBD1 or TRBD2 (5 bases each). V gave up 5 bases and J gave up 3 bases, with 16 bases separating them. This CDR3 region has 15 residues. Germline V lookup: CDR1 SEHNR, CDR2 FQNEAQ (reference sequence). The CDR3 protein is CASSIGTELEETQYF. The CDR3 DNA is TGTGCCAGCAGCATCGGGACGGAGCTTGAAGAGACCCAGTACTTC.

V gene TRBV7-9 combines with J gene TRBJ2-7, with 10 bases fitting TRBD1. Germline CDR1 is SEHNR and CDR2 is FQNEAQ (reference sequence). With V trimmed by 3 bases and J by 4 bases, 3 bases remained unmatched. The CDR3 covers 14 residues. Here the CDR3 DNA reads TGTGCCAGCAGCTTCGGACAGGGGGGGTACGAGCAGTACTTC. Its translation is CASSFGQGGYEQYF.

The rearrangement uses TRBV5-5 and TRBJ1-5; no clear D gene. Per the germline V gene, CDR1 is SGHKS and CDR2 is YYEKEE (reference sequence). V lost 0 bases and J 0 bases, leaving 7 bases between the germline ends. This CDR3 is 15 amino acids long. This CDR3 is CASSLVPASNQPQHF. CDR3 sequence (DNA): TGTGCCAGCAGCTTGGTGCCAGCTAGCAATCAGCCCCAGCATTTT.

The chain combines TRBV29-1 with TRBJ1-2; D not certain. The CDR3 runs 11 residues. V was shortened by 4 bases and J by 8 bases, with 11 bases between the two germline ends. Germline loops: CDR1 SQVTM, CDR2 ANQGSEA. The CDR3 sequence is CSVVLRGGYTF. The CDR3 coding sequence is TGCAGCGTTGTATTACGGGGAGGCTACACCTTC.

The chain recombines TRBV4-1 with TRBJ2-1, with D maybe TRBD1 (5 bases). This CDR3 spans 15 amino acids. Germline CDR1 MGHRA, CDR2 YSYEKL. V lost 0 bases to trimming and J lost 4 bases, with 10 bases between them. DNA for the CDR3: TGCGCCAGCAGCCAAGACAGGGATAGGTACAATGAGCAGTTCTTC. It specifies CASSQDRDRYNEQFF.

The V call is TRBV29-1, the J call TRBJ1-1; weak D call: TRBD1 (5 bases). This CDR3 spans 14 amino acids. V lost 6 bases, J lost 3 bases, and 17 bases lay in between. Germline V gives CDR1 SQVTM, CDR2 ANQGSEA. CDR3 sequence (DNA): TGCAGCGTCGACGGTGGGGGGATGGACACTGAAGCTTTCTTT. Translation gives CSVDGGGMDTEAFF.

This rearrangement joins TRBV7-9 to TRBJ1-6; unclear D gene. The CDR3 has 17 amino acids. V shed 1 base and J shed 8 bases, with 18 bases lying between them. Germline CDR1 is SEHNR and CDR2 is FQNEAQ (reference sequence). This CDR3 reads CASSLVRQEVRDSPLHF. The CDR3 region has the DNA TGTGCCAGCAGCTTAGTTCGCCAGGAAGTGCGGGATTCACCCCTCCACTTT.

The genes are TRBV4-3 and TRBJ2-7; a possible D gene is TRBD1 (5 bases). CDR1 LGHNA and CDR2 YSLEER come from the germline V gene. The CDR3 extends over 15 amino acids. Trimming took off 0 bases at V and 7 bases at J, with 16 bases between the two ends. The CDR3 is CASSQDRGRRAEQYF. CDR3 DNA sequence: TGCGCCAGCAGCCAAGATAGAGGCCGCAGGGCTGAGCAGTACTTC.

This sequence joins TRBV6-1 and TRBJ1-1; D unclear. The CDR3 loop spans 14 amino acids. Germline lookup yields CDR1 MNHNS and CDR2 SASEGT. The germline V and J ends were trimmed by 1 base and 4 bases, with 10 bases remaining between them. In nucleotides, the CDR3 is TGTGCCAGCAGTGAAGGGGCAGAGGGCACTGAAGCTTTCTTT. Translating gives CASSEGAEGTEAFF.

This clone was seen just once. The chain has TRBV4-2 and TRBJ1-1; no clear D. The CDR3 consists of 14 residues. Trimming cost V 4 bases and J 2 bases, with 11 bases left between them. Germline values: CDR1 LGHNA, CDR2 YNFKEQ. CDR3 protein: CASSPIPPNTEAFF. Here the CDR3 DNA reads TGTGCCAGCAGCCCTATTCCCCCAAACACTGAAGCTTTCTTT.

The chain carries TRBV18 and TRBJ2-7; 8 bases are shared with TRBD1. V shed 1 base and J 2 bases; nucleotides not matched to a gene: 4. The germline gives CDR1 KGHSH, CDR2 LQKENI. The CDR3 extends over 15 amino acids. This chain's CDR3 is CASSPQDRATYEQYF. The CDR3 bases are TGTGCCAGCTCACCACAGGACAGGGCCACCTACGAGCAGTACTTC.

Only a few counts were recorded for this clone. The V gene is TRBV4-3, the J gene TRBJ2-3; 11 nucleotides match TRBD2. The CDR3 totals 17 residues. Trimming removed 1 base from V and 2 bases from J; junction bases left unmatched: 5. In germline, CDR1 is LGHNA, CDR2 YSLEER. CDR3 DNA: TGCGCCAGCAGCCAAGCTCGACTAGCGGGGATCACAGATACGCAGTATTTT. It translates to CASSQARLAGITDTQYF.

This CDR3 reads CASSPTGGGDRVYNEQFF. The CDR3 DNA follows: TGTGCCAGCAGCCCGACAGGAGGAGGGGACAGGGTTTACAATGAGCAGTTCTTC. The chain joins TRBV27 to TRBJ2-1; TRBD1 matches at 9 bases. The ends lost 6 bases at V and 4 bases at J; junction bases unmatched: 16. From germline, CDR1 is MNHEY and CDR2 SMNVEV (reference sequence). The CDR3 covers 18 residues.

This chain joins TRBV30 and TRBJ2-1; TRBD2 agrees at 9 bases. The CDR3 runs 12 residues. The trim removed 2 bases at V and 10 bases at J, leaving 3 bases unmatched. Germline loops: CDR1 GTSNPN, CDR2 SVGIG (reference sequence). The CDR3 here is CAWSPGTSEQFF. The CDR3 region has the DNA TGTGCCTGGAGTCCCGGGACTAGCGAGCAGTTCTTC.

J is TRBJ2-5 and V is TRBV6-5; D not certain. Trimming took off 0 bases at V and 5 bases at J, with 1 base between the two ends. The CDR3 runs 11 residues. CDR1 is MNHEY and CDR2 is SVGAGI in the germline V gene. This CDR3 is CASSYSETQYF. In nucleotides, the CDR3 is TGTGCCAGCAGTTACTCGGAGACCCAGTACTTC.

The chain couples TRBV7-9 to TRBJ1-2, with a weak D call TRBD1 (5 bases). The CDR3 is made up of 14 amino acids. Trimming pared 7 bases from V and 6 bases from J, leaving 18 bases between. The germline V gene has CDR1 SEHNR and CDR2 FQNEAQ (reference sequence). The CDR3 DNA follows: TGTGCCAGCACCCGGGGCTCATCCCCGGATGGCTACACCTTC. Translation gives CASTRGSSPDGYTF.

The rearrangement links TRBV4-1 to TRBJ1-1; maybe TRBD1 (5 bases). This CDR3 comprises 15 residues. The ends were cut back, 7 bases at V and 1 base at J, with 16 bases in the middle. Per germline, CDR1 MGHRA and CDR2 YSYEKL. The CDR3 loop is CASTLNRGSNTEAFF. The CDR3 nucleotides are TGCGCCAGCACCCTTAACCGGGGGTCGAACACTGAAGCTTTCTTT.

CDR3 sequence (DNA): TGTGCCAGCAGCTATTCGGGAGCCTACGAGCAGTACTTC. Translated, it gives CASSYSGAYEQYF. This rearrangement joins TRBV7-8 to TRBJ2-7, with D possibly matching TRBD2 (6 bases). The CDR3 covers 13 residues. V gave up 4 bases and J gave up 2 bases, with 9 bases separating them. Germline lookup yields CDR1 SGHVS and CDR2 FQNEAQ.

V usage is TRBV7-3 and J usage is TRBJ2-3; TRBD1 aligns across 11 bases. The CDR3 has 13 residues. The V and J ends lost 6 bases and 7 bases, in that order; junction bases with no gene match: 3. Germline loops: CDR1 SGHTA, CDR2 FQGTGA. CDR3 in amino acids: CASRRTGGYTQYF. The CDR3 DNA reads as TGTGCCAGCAGACGGACAGGGGGCTATACGCAGTATTTT.

The chain recombines TRBV30 with TRBJ2-7; the match to TRBD1 covers 7 bases. This CDR3 region has 15 residues. The J segment lost 4 bases and the V segment lost 3 bases, leaving 12 bases of the junction unmatched. Germline CDR1 is GTSNPN and CDR2 is SVGIG (reference sequence). The CDR3 coding sequence is TGTGCCTGGAGCGCCGACAGGGAAGTTCGATACGAGCAGTACTTC. It translates to CAWSADREVRYEQYF.

This chain uses TRBV29-1 with TRBJ2-5, with D hard to call. Germline CDR1 reads SQVTM; CDR2 reads ANQGSEA. Deletions cut 6 bases from V and 4 bases from J, with 18 bases between. There are 14 residues in the CDR3. CDR3 amino acids: CSVVSPDLGETQYF. DNA of the CDR3: TGCAGCGTAGTGTCCCCAGACTTAGGAGAGACCCAGTACTTC. Together with reference TRBV29-1 and TRBJ2-5, the CDR3 gives the full variable domain: SAVISQKPSRDICQRGTSLTIQCQVDSQVTMMFWYRQQPGQSLTLIATANQGSEATYESGFVIDKFPISRPNLTFSTLTVSNMSPEDSSIYLCSVVSPDLGETQYFGPGTRLLVL.

J is TRBJ2-3 and V is TRBV5-6; D assignment may be TRBD1 or TRBD2 (5 bases each). Trimming shortened V by 3 bases and J by 6 bases, and 8 bases separated the two germline ends. This CDR3 has 12 amino acids. Per germline, CDR1 SGHDT and CDR2 YYEEEE. The CDR3 DNA reads as TGTGCCAGCAGCTGGGGGAGCGATACGCAGTATTTT. It translates to CASSWGSDTQYF.

This chain joins TRBV9 and TRBJ2-5; 7 bases are shared with TRBD1. Germline V CDR1 and CDR2: SGDLS, YYNGEE. The CDR3 sequence is 14 residues long. Trimming removed 3 bases from V and 0 bases from J; junction bases left unmatched: 2. The CDR3: CASSEGQYQETQYF. CDR3 DNA sequence: TGTGCCAGCAGCGAGGGACAGTACCAAGAGACCCAGTACTTC.

This clone was seen more than once but under ten times. The chain uses TRBV28 and TRBJ1-5; the D is unclear. Trimming shortened V by 8 bases and J by 0 bases, and 11 bases separated the two germline ends. CDR3 length equals 14 residues. From germline, CDR1 is MDHEN and CDR2 SYDVKM. DNA for the CDR3: TGTGCCAGCCGTAGAAGCTATAGCAATCAGCCCCAGCATTTT. Amino acid sequence: CASRRSYSNQPQHF.

The chain combines TRBV4-2 with TRBJ2-5; the D call may be TRBD1 or TRBD2 (5 bases each). Germline loops: CDR1 LGHNA, CDR2 YNFKEQ. There are 14 residues in the CDR3. Trimming shortened V by 4 bases and J by 5 bases, and 14 bases separated the two germline ends. CDR3 sequence (DNA): TGTGCCAGCAGCCGACTTAGTGGGGACGAGACCCAGTACTTC. Translated: CASSRLSGDETQYF.

The chain employs TRBV5-1 and TRBJ1-1; 9 nucleotides line up with TRBD1. The length of the CDR3 is 14 residues. Germline assignment: CDR1 SGHRS and CDR2 YFSETQ. The V gene end was trimmed by 5 bases and the J gene end by 10 bases; junction bases not matched to a gene: 12. The CDR3 loop is CASSPGTGPDGAFF. The CDR3 DNA reads as TGCGCCAGCAGTCCCGGGACAGGGCCCGACGGAGCTTTCTTT.